A selection of T cell receptor beta chains follows, all from one sample in a study of PD-1 blockade in classical Hodgkin lymphoma. Using immunoSEQ multiplex PCR, the repertoire was profiled, and TCRdb retains in-frame clones only, with some absent. In the table there are over 9,000 clones, approximately 84% of which are singletons. The source material was peripheral blood mononuclear cells (PBMCs), sampled at baseline. Every receptor here comes from a human donor with classical Hodgkin lymphoma. CDR3s leave out the opening cysteine and the closing phenylalanine or tryptophan. Some rows mark clone size as missing; the rest say once, few, many or name a class of expanded clone.

j_call v_call clone_size cdr3_aa
TRBJ1-2 TRBV27 NA ASSPQGCYT
TRBJ2-5 TRBV19 NA ASSSQGETQY
TRBJ1-6 TRBV7-8 few ASIGPDSYNSPLH
TRBJ2-1 TRBV5-4 NA ASSLASSYEQF
TRBJ2-5 TRBV2 NA ASSGTSGKETQY
TRBJ1-1 TRBV29-1 NA SVVLTGETEAF
TRBJ2-5 TRBV19 NA ASSQKGRETQY
TRBJ2-3 TRBV29-1 NA SVEFGDTQY
TRBJ1-2 TRBV20-1 NA SASDNGYT
TRBJ2-5 TRBV9 NA ASSVGLSQETQY
TRBJ1-3 TRBV6-1 NA ASSGGTPSGNTIY
TRBJ2-7 TRBV6-1 medium-sized ASTGTGGYEQY
TRBJ2-7 TRBV6-5 NA ASRTRTGGSYEQY
TRBJ1-4 TRBV28 NA ASSLLGAGRGSEKLF
TRBJ2-2 TRBV11-2 NA ASSLSSGRNTGELF
TRBJ2-1 TRBV4-1 NA ASSQTTSGRANEQF
TRBJ2-7 TRBV6-6 NA ASRPTGLYEQY
TRBJ2-5 TRBV2 once ASSWVEETQY
NA TRBV11-3 NA ASSPREGPNYYEQY
TRBJ1-1 TRBV13 NA ASSLTGGTEAF
TRBJ2-1 TRBV6-6 NA ASSYDYNEQF
TRBJ1-2 TRBV30 NA AWIQGDRGQGVGYT
TRBJ1-5 TRBV28 NA ASSLPGGPNQPQH
TRBJ1-6 TRBV5-1 once ASSLEQGGSPLH
TRBJ1-1 TRBV29-1 NA SVVAQLNTEAF
TRBJ2-7 TRBV25-1 NA ASSEAGGNEQY
TRBJ2-1 TRBV4-1 once ASSHSVSSGRIPGNEQF
TRBJ2-3 TRBV6-5 NA ASSWHWGGGADTQY
TRBJ1-1 TRBV5-1 NA ASSSDGLNTEAF
TRBJ1-3 TRBV2 NA ASSEVHGNTIY
TRBJ1-4 TRBV6-1 NA ASTPRGGVGEKLF
TRBJ2-3 TRBV11-3 NA ASSERFNTQY
TRBJ1-5 TRBV2 NA ASGGQGAGQPQH
TRBJ1-2 TRBV19 NA ASSIAVRRTGDGYT
TRBJ2-3 TRBV5-4 NA ASSLPGTSGGPDTQY
NA TRBV6-5 NA ASSYRGSYEQY
TRBJ2-7 TRBV6-5 NA ASHPPGQVYEQY
TRBJ2-7 TRBV11-2 NA ASSFGQYEQY
TRBJ1-2 TRBV7-3 NA ASSLSQGAFLNYGYT
TRBJ2-7 TRBV19 NA ASSPSLPYEQY
TRBJ1-4 TRBV5-4 NA ASSVEYGEEKLF
TRBJ1-6 TRBV2 few ASSDWDRPESPLH
TRBJ1-1 TRBV7-6 NA ASSLSQRTEAF
TRBJ2-5 TRBV6-5 once ASSAGTAEKETQY
TRBJ1-6 TRBV2 few ASSPNNSPLH
TRBJ1-2 TRBV19 NA ASSIGRPGDYGYT
TRBJ1-2 TRBV4-3 NA ASSQDHSNYGYT
TRBJ1-1 TRBV6-8 NA ASSYSLGGAEAF
TRBJ2-7 TRBV19 NA ASKSGGASYEQY
TRBJ2-7 TRBV19 NA ASSIDYEQY
TRBJ2-1 TRBV2 NA AQTQQGRSSYNEQF
TRBJ2-7 TRBV2 NA ASRVSGSGYEQY
TRBJ2-6 TRBV7-9 few ASSTDQGAGGANVLT
TRBJ1-1 TRBV30 NA AWRGPEREAF
TRBJ2-1 TRBV11-2 NA ASSRGGLSYNEQF